One and the same sample provided the 21 T cell receptor beta chains below, sequenced in a study of T cells in localized non-small cell lung cancer. The method was immunoSEQ multiplex PCR; TCRdb's version includes in-frame clones alone and lacks a portion of them. The sample has 7,700 or so clones, around 90% seen once. Sequences were derived from peripheral blood mononuclear cells, sampled before any cancer treatment. The source is a male donor aged 60 or over with stage II lung adenocarcinoma.

The J gene is TRBJ2-5, the V gene TRBV11-3, with TRBD2 as a possible D gene (6 bases). The CDR3 loop spans 13 amino acids. Germline V gene data show CDR1 as SGHNT and CDR2 as YENEEA. V gave up 3 bases and J gave up 7 bases, with 12 bases separating them. The CDR3, as DNA: TGTGCCAGCAGCTTGGAGCGGGCAAGGACCCAGTACTTC. Protein: CASSLERARTQYF.

The chain employs TRBV30 and TRBJ1-5; no clear D gene. Germline CDR1 GTSNPN, CDR2 SVGIG (reference sequence). This CDR3 is built from 14 residues. V was pared by 5 bases and J by 0 bases, with 11 bases between. The CDR3 DNA sequence: TGTGCCTGGTCCTCGGACCTTAGCAATCAGCCCCAGCATTTT. Translation: CAWSSDLSNQPQHF.

The genes are TRBV11-2 and TRBJ1-6; TRBD1 matches 7 bases. V trimming: 1 base; J trimming: 10 bases; junction bases outside the gene matches: 4. There are 14 residues in the CDR3. From germline, CDR1 is SGHAT and CDR2 FQNNGV. As DNA, the CDR3 is TGTGCCAGCAGCTTAGGGACAGGAGGATCACCCCTCCACTTT. It is translated as CASSLGTGGSPLHF.

J is TRBJ1-4 and V is TRBV7-9, with no clear D. Germline CDR1 is SEHNR and CDR2 is FQNEAQ (reference sequence). This CDR3 contains 15 residues. The V end lost 2 bases, the J end lost 1 base, and 8 bases lay between the germline ends. CDR3 coding DNA: TGTGCCAGCAGCTTATTGGACGGAACTAATGAAAAACTGTTTTTT. Translated, it gives CASSLLDGTNEKLFF. Complete variable domain (other parts from reference TRBV7-9 and TRBJ1-4): DTGVSQNPRHKITKRGQNVTFRCDPISEHNRLYWYRQTLGQGPEFLTYFQNEAQLEKSRLLSDRFSAERPKGSFSTLEIQRTEQGDSAMYLCASSLLDGTNEKLFFGSGTQLSVL.

The chain has TRBV5-1 and TRBJ2-2; a possible D gene is TRBD1 (6 bases). The germline CDR1 and CDR2 sequences are SGHRS and YFSETQ. Trimming shortened V by 3 bases and J by 3 bases, and 18 bases separated the two germline ends. The CDR3 is 17 amino acids. The CDR3 loop reads CASSSQGNRIYTGELFF. The CDR3 DNA is TGCGCCAGCAGCTCACAGGGAAATCGTATTTACACCGGGGAGCTGTTTTTT.

The chain carries TRBV9 and TRBJ2-1; D possibly matches TRBD1 or TRBD2 (5 bases each). This CDR3 has 15 amino acids. The germline CDR1 and CDR2 sequences are SGDLS and YYNGEE. The V gene lost 3 bases and the J gene lost 5 bases, with 15 bases spanning the gap. CDR3 nucleotide sequence: TGTGCCAGCAGCGCCCCGTGGGACGGAGACAATGAGCAGTTCTTC. Translation gives CASSAPWDGDNEQFF.

The chain joins TRBV11-2 to TRBJ2-1; D is tentatively TRBD1 or TRBD2 (6 bases each). Trimming cost V 1 base and J 8 bases, with 9 bases left between them. Germline-derived CDR1 and CDR2 are SGHAT and FQNNGV. The CDR3 totals 13 residues. The chain's CDR3 is CASSLVGGHEQFF. As DNA, the CDR3 is TGTGCCAGCAGCTTAGTTGGGGGGCATGAGCAGTTCTTC. The full variable domain, in which reference TRBV11-2 and TRBJ2-1 provide the parts outside the CDR3, is EAGVAQSPRYKIIEKRQSVAFWCNPISGHATLYWYQQILGQGPKLLIQFQNNGVVDDSQLPKDRFSAERLKGVDSTLKIQPAKLEDSAVYLCASSLVGGHEQFFGPGTRLTVL.

The chain carries TRBV29-1 and TRBJ2-5; 7 nucleotides line up with TRBD1. Looked up from germline, CDR1 is SQVTM and CDR2 is ANQGSEA. CDR3 length equals 11 residues. The CDR3 loop reads CSQGVSETQYF. The CDR3 DNA reads TGCAGTCAGGGGGTCTCAGAGACCCAGTACTTC.

The CDR3 DNA follows: TGTGCCAGCAGTTGGGGTCTCTCCTACAATGAGCAGTTCTTC. It yields the protein CASSWGLSYNEQFF. This chain connects TRBV6-5 to TRBJ2-1; no reliable D call. V gave up 4 bases and J gave up 0 bases, with 7 bases separating them. CDR1 MNHEY and CDR2 SVGAGI come from the germline V gene. This CDR3 has 14 residues.

The chain joins TRBV7-9 to TRBJ2-3; D not certain. The CDR3 runs to 14 residues. V was clipped by 5 bases and J by 0 bases, with 9 bases between them. Germline CDR1 is SEHNR and CDR2 is FQNEAQ (reference sequence). The CDR3 protein is CASSLQGSTDTQYF. The CDR3 DNA reads TGTGCCAGCAGCCTTCAAGGCAGCACAGATACGCAGTATTTT.

This chain joins TRBV5-4 and TRBJ1-1; D not resolved. Trimming took off 0 bases at V and 5 bases at J, with 8 bases between the two ends. This CDR3 is 13 amino acids long. Germline V gives CDR1 SGHNT, CDR2 YYREEE (reference sequence). Written as DNA, the CDR3 is TGTGCCAGCAGCTTGGCGGGGTATACTGAAGCTTTCTTT. This encodes CASSLAGYTEAFF.

The chain couples TRBV7-3 to TRBJ1-5; possibly TRBD1 for D (5 bases). Germline CDR1 and CDR2: SGHTA and FQGTGA. This CDR3 has 14 amino acids. V gave up 5 bases and J gave up 5 bases, with 13 bases separating them. The CDR3, as DNA: TGTGCCAGCAGCCCGCAGGGAGGCGATCAGCCCCAGCATTTT. It specifies CASSPQGGDQPQHF.

The chain uses TRBV7-2 and TRBJ1-2; D is perhaps TRBD1 (5 bases). The germline CDR1 and CDR2 sequences are SGHTA and FQGNSA. The V and J ends lost 5 bases and 4 bases respectively, with 20 bases between them. This CDR3 comprises 16 residues. CDR3 coding DNA: TGTGCCAGCAGCCCTCCACAGGTATTGGGAGGCTATGGCTACACCTTC. Translating it yields CASSPPQVLGGYGYTF.

The chain combines TRBV6-5 with TRBJ1-2; a weak D match, TRBD1 (5 bases). The CDR3 sequence is 15 residues long. Germline V lookup: CDR1 MNHEY, CDR2 SVGAGI. The V end lost 0 bases, the J end lost 8 bases, and 16 bases lay between the germline ends. CDR3 amino acids: CASSYSRLSGRGYTF. The CDR3 region has the DNA TGTGCCAGCAGTTACTCGAGGCTGTCAGGGAGAGGCTACACCTTC.

This clone was picked up one time. The chain carries TRBV5-4 and TRBJ1-3, with 12 bases lining up with TRBD1. The CDR3 runs to 16 residues. The junction had 9 bases not matched to a gene; V was cut back by 5 bases and J by 6 bases. From germline, CDR1 is SGHNT and CDR2 YYREEE (reference sequence). Written as DNA, the CDR3 is TGTGCCAGCAGTTCCGCTCCGGGACAGGGGGCAAACACCATATATTTT. It is translated as CASSSAPGQGANTIYF.

The chain has TRBV29-1 and TRBJ1-2; D is unresolved. Germline loops: CDR1 SQVTM, CDR2 ANQGSEA. The length of the CDR3 is 13 residues. V lost 1 base and J lost 3, with 9 bases in between. CDR3 nucleotide sequence: TGCAGCGTTGAAGGCGGGGAGTACTATGGCTACACCTTC. Translating it yields CSVEGGEYYGYTF.

The rearrangement links TRBV18 to TRBJ1-1; 7 nucleotides agree with TRBD1. CDR3 size: 13 residues. In germline, CDR1 is KGHSH, CDR2 LQKENI. J lost 8 bases, V lost 3 bases, and 6 bases had no gene match. CDR3 nucleotide sequence: TGTGCCAGCTCACCTCGACAGGGATCGGAAGCTTTCTTT. This sequence encodes CASSPRQGSEAFF.

V is TRBV6-1 and J is TRBJ1-6; tentatively, D is TRBD1 (6 bases). V lost 6 bases to trimming and J lost 6 bases, with 12 bases between them. Per the germline V gene, CDR1 is MNHNS and CDR2 is SASEGT. CDR3 length: 14 amino acids. The CDR3 protein is CASRVGHLNSPLHF. DNA for the CDR3: TGTGCCAGCAGGGTGGGACACCTTAATTCACCCCTCCACTTT.

This chain links TRBV11-2 with TRBJ1-1; maybe TRBD1 (5 bases). The ends were cut back, 4 bases at V and 8 bases at J, with 11 bases in the middle. The germline V gene encodes CDR1 SGHAT and CDR2 FQNNGV. CDR3 length equals 12 residues. The CDR3 sequence: CASSSQGYEAFF. The CDR3 coding sequence is TGTGCCAGCAGCTCCCAGGGATACGAAGCTTTCTTT.

This chain joins TRBV5-1 and TRBJ2-1, with TRBD2 matching over 7 bases. This CDR3 spans 14 amino acids. Germline trimming cut 2 bases from V and 3 bases from J; bases unmatched to any gene: 2. Germline CDR1 is SGHRS and CDR2 is YFSETQ. In nucleotides, the CDR3 is TGCGCCAGCAGCTTATGGGGGGGCTACAATGAGCAGTTCTTC. This translates into CASSLWGGYNEQFF. The full variable domain, its missing parts supplied by reference TRBV5-1 and TRBJ2-1, is KAGVTQTPRYLIKTRGQQVTLSCSPISGHRSVSWYQQTPGQGLQFLFEYFSETQRNKGNFPGRFSGRQFSNSRSEMNVSTLELGDSALYLCASSLWGGYNEQFFGPGTRLTVL.

The chain combines TRBV5-4 with TRBJ1-2, with TRBD1 as a possible D gene (5 bases). V lost 4 bases, J lost 9 bases, and 19 bases lay in between. The CDR3 sequence is 14 residues long. Germline values: CDR1 SGHNT, CDR2 YYREEE (reference sequence). CDR3 in amino acids: CASSPGGAELSYTF. DNA for the CDR3: TGTGCCAGCAGCCCGGGTGGGGCGGAGTTAAGCTACACCTTC.